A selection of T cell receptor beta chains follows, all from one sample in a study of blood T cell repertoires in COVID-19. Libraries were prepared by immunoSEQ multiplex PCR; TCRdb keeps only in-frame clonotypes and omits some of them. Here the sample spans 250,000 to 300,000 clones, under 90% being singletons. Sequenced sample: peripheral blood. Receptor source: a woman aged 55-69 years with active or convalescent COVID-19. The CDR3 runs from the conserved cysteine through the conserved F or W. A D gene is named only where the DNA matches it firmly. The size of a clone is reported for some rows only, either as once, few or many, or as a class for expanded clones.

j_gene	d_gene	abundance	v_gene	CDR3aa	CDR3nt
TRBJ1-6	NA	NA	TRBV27	CASTSSGGYNSPLHF	TGTGCCAGCACCTCATCCGGGGGCTATAATTCACCCCTCCACTTT
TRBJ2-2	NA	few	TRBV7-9	CASSLISITNTGELFF	TGTGCCAGCAGCTTAATCTCGATCACAAACACCGGGGAGCTGTTTTTT
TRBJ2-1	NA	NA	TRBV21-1	CASSPSGPRQGNNEQFF	TGTGCCAGCAGCCCCAGCGGCCCGAGACAGGGTAACAATGAGCAGTTCTTC
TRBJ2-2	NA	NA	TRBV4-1	CASSQDIKRQPAFTGELFF	TGCGCCAGCAGCCAAGATATTAAGCGACAGCCAGCATTCACCGGGGAGCTGTTTTTT
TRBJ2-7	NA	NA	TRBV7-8	CASSLVQAYEQYF	TGTGCCAGCAGCTTAGTCCAGGCCTACGAGCAGTACTTC
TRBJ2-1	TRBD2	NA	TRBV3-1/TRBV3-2	CASNPGTSTVVHEQFF	TGTGCCAGCAACCCCGGGACTAGCACGGTTGTCCATGAGCAGTTCTTC
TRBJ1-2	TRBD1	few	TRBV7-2	CASSLDRGNYGYTF	TGTGCCAGCAGCCTAGACAGGGGGAACTATGGCTACACCTTC
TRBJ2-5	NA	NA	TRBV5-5	CASSWGRGEETQYF	TGTGCCAGCAGCTGGGGCAGGGGAGAAGAGACCCAGTACTTC
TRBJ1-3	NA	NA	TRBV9	CASSVGGGPSGNTIYF	TGTGCCAGCAGCGTAGGTGGGGGCCCCTCTGGAAACACCATATATTTT
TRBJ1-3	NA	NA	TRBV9	CASSSHRTSSGNTIYF	TGTGCCAGCAGCTCACACAGGACCAGCTCTGGAAACACCATATATTTT
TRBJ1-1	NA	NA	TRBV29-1	CSTKVTTGVNTEAFF	TGCAGCACCAAGGTAACCACCGGGGTAAACACTGAAGCTTTCTTT
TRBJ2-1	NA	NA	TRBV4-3	CASSQDWGSYNEQFF	TGCGCCAGCAGCCAAGATTGGGGCAGCTACAATGAGCAGTTCTTC
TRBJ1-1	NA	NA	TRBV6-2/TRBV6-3	CASSDTGNTEAFF	TGTGCCAGCAGTGACACAGGGAACACTGAAGCTTTCTTT
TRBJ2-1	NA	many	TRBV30	CAWSHDSRNEQFF	TGTGCCTGGAGTCATGACAGCCGCAATGAGCAGTTCTTC
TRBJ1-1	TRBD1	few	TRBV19	CASSTRQGLGTEAFF	TGTGCCAGTAGTACTCGACAGGGGCTGGGCACTGAAGCTTTCTTT
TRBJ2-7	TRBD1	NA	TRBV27	CASSSTGSSYEQYF	TGTGCCAGCAGTTCGACAGGGAGCTCCTACGAGCAGTACTTC
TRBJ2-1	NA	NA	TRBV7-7	CASSAGLVLGAYNEQFF	TGTGCTAGCAGCGCCGGACTGGTTTTGGGTGCCTACAATGAGCAGTTCTTC
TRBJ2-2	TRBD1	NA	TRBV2	CASSDRGLSTGELFF	TGTGCCAGCAGCGACAGGGGGCTGAGCACCGGGGAGCTGTTTTTT
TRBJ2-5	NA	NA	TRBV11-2	CASSLDRETQYF	TGTGCCAGCAGCTTAGATCGAGAGACCCAGTACTTC
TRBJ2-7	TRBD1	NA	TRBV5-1	CASSLGQGLSYEQYF	TGCGCCAGCAGCTTGGGACAGGGGTTATCCTACGAGCAGTACTTC
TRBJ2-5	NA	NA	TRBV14	CASSQVYAETQYF	TGTGCCAGCAGCCAAGTATACGCGGAGACCCAGTACTTC
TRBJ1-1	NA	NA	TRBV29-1	CSGWTVNTEAFF	TGCAGCGGGTGGACAGTGAACACTGAAGCTTTCTTT
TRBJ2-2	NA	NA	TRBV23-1	CASTDTGPNTGELFF	TGCGCCAGCACCGATACAGGTCCGAACACCGGGGAGCTGTTTTTT